Shown below are 10 T cell receptor beta chains from a single sample sequenced in a study of blood T cell repertoires in COVID-19 (dated by TCRdb to 2020 to 2021). The library came from the immunoSEQ multiplex PCR assay. TCRdb provides this immuneACCESS table in a form limited to in-frame rearrangements. Some clones are lacking; in checked studies, under half of them reflect an unresolved V gene, and why the rest are absent is not known. In this sample the table shows roughly 290,000 clones, roughly 90% of which occur a single time. Around 1.7% of the sample is held by the ten biggest clonotypes. Sample: PBMCs or T cells enriched from blood (not recorded which). These receptors were taken from a young woman with acute COVID-19.

The chain recombines TRBV19 with TRBJ2-5, with D possibly matching TRBD2 (6 bases). Trimming removed 3 bases from V and 1 base from J, with 15 bases in between. This CDR3 region has 16 residues. The germline V gene has CDR1 LNHDA and CDR2 SQIVND (reference sequence). The DNA for the CDR3 is TGTGCCAGTAGTATCGGGACTTCCGGGGCCCAAGAGACCCAGTACTTC. Translating gives CASSIGTSGAQETQYF.

J is TRBJ1-2 and V is TRBV6-1, with 7 bases lining up with TRBD1. Germline CDR1 and CDR2: MNHNS and SASEGT. The CDR3 sequence is 14 residues long. V shed 1 base and J 6 bases; nucleotides not matched to a gene: 5. CDR3 amino acids: CASSEDRGVHGYTF. CDR3 nucleotides: TGTGCCAGCAGTGAAGACAGGGGAGTCCATGGCTACACCTTC.

This chain uses TRBV18 with TRBJ2-7, with TRBD1 identical over 7 bases. V shed 1 base and J 5 bases; nucleotides not matched to a gene: 8. Germline values: CDR1 KGHSH, CDR2 LQKENI. This CDR3 spans 15 amino acids. The CDR3 spells CASSPRPTGWDEQYF. Here the CDR3 DNA reads TGTGCCAGCTCACCACGGCCGACAGGGTGGGACGAGCAGTACTTC. The full variable domain, rest sourced from reference TRBV18 and TRBJ2-7, is NAGVMQNPRHLVRRRGQEARLRCSPMKGHSHVYWYRQLPEEGLKFMVYLQKENIIDESGMPKERFSAEFPKEGPSILRIQQVVRGDSAAYFCASSPRPTGWDEQYFGPGTRLTVT.

This clone was observed once. The rearrangement joins TRBV3-1 (or the pseudogene TRBV3-2) to TRBJ1-3; D uncertain. Per the germline V gene, CDR1 is LGHDT and CDR2 is YNNKEL (reference sequence). This CDR3 region has 12 residues. V was cut by 4 bases and J by 5 bases, with 6 bases left in between. The CDR3 reads CASSPSRNTIYF. CDR3 nucleotides: TGTGCCAGCAGCCCCTCCCGAAACACCATATATTTT.

The chain links TRBV5-6 to TRBJ2-1; D may be TRBD1 (6 bases). CDR1 SGHDT and CDR2 YYEEEE come from the germline V gene. This CDR3 has 14 residues. The ends were cut back, 10 bases at V and 5 bases at J, with 19 bases in the middle. The DNA for the CDR3 is TGTGCCGAGGGGGTGGGACGAGGGGACAATGAGCAGTTCTTC. Its translation: CAEGVGRGDNEQFF.

This chain uses TRBV29-1 with TRBJ2-3, with TRBD1 identical over 9 bases. This CDR3 region has 15 residues. CDR1 is SQVTM, CDR2 ANQGSEA, per germline. With V trimmed by 2 bases and J by 1 base, 4 bases remained unmatched. The CDR3 loop reads CSVEPRDRGTDTQYF. CDR3 nucleotides: TGCAGCGTTGAACCCCGGGACAGGGGCACAGATACGCAGTATTTT.

V usage is TRBV15 and J usage is TRBJ2-3; 9 positions match TRBD2. The germline CDR1 and CDR2 sequences are LNHNV and YYDKDF (reference sequence). With V trimmed by 0 bases and J by 0 bases, 1 base remained unmatched. The CDR3 spans 16 residues. Here the CDR3 reads CATSRDLAGSTDTQYF. In nucleotides, the CDR3 is TGTGCCACCAGCAGAGATCTAGCGGGGAGCACAGATACGCAGTATTTT.

V is TRBV4-3 and J is TRBJ2-5, with 8 nucleotides matching TRBD1. Germline trimming cut 4 bases from V and 3 bases from J; bases unmatched to any gene: 1. Per germline, CDR1 LGHNA and CDR2 YSLEER. CDR3 length: 13 residues. The CDR3 region has the DNA TGCGCCAGCAGCCCGGACAGGGAAGAGACCCAGTACTTC. Translation gives CASSPDREETQYF.

V and J are TRBV4-1 and TRBJ2-1, with D possibly matching TRBD2 (5 bases). The CDR3 consists of 17 residues. Germline assignment: CDR1 MGHRA and CDR2 YSYEKL. V lost 0 bases and J 1 base, leaving 13 bases between the germline ends. CDR3 protein: CASSQELSAASYNEQFF. The CDR3 nucleotides are TGCGCCAGCAGCCAAGAGCTGTCAGCGGCTTCCTACAATGAGCAGTTCTTC.

The chain links TRBV7-9 to TRBJ1-2, with 10 bases matching TRBD1. The CDR3 is made up of 17 amino acids. The germline V gene encodes CDR1 SEHNR and CDR2 FQNEAQ (reference sequence). V lost 0 bases and J lost 2; bases outside the gene matches: 6. The CDR3 loop is CASSLARTGGTNYGYTF. CDR3 sequence (DNA): TGTGCCAGCAGCTTAGCGCGGACAGGGGGGACGAACTATGGCTACACCTTC.